A single sample gave rise to the 25 T cell receptor beta chains below, sequenced in a study of blood T cell repertoires in COVID-19. This table comes from immunoSEQ multiplex PCR, and its TCRdb copy is limited to in-frame clones, with some not included. The sample lists roughly 100,000 clones; about nine tenths were seen once. The sequencing input was peripheral blood. Receptor source: a woman between 45 and 65 years old with COVID-19, enrolled during active disease.

This sequence joins TRBV9 and TRBJ2-5; D is unclear. The CDR3 length is 14 residues. CDR1 is SGDLS, CDR2 YYNGEE, per germline. Deletions cut 0 bases from V and 2 bases from J, with 8 bases between. CDR3 sequence reads: CASSVGGDQETQYF. Written as DNA, the CDR3 is TGTGCCAGCAGCGTAGGAGGAGATCAAGAGACCCAGTACTTC. The full variable domain, in which reference TRBV9 and TRBJ2-5 provide the parts outside the CDR3, is DSGVTQTPKHLITATGQRVTLRCSPRSGDLSVYWYQQSLDQGLQFLIQYYNGEERAKGNILERFSAQQFPDLHSELNLSSLELGDSALYFCASSVGGDQETQYFGPGTRLLVL.

The chain links TRBV29-1 to TRBJ2-1, with D maybe TRBD2 (6 bases). V lost 4 bases and J lost 3, with 19 bases in between. This CDR3 comprises 16 residues. Per the germline V gene, CDR1 is SQVTM and CDR2 is ANQGSEA. In DNA, the CDR3 is TGCAGCGTTGTTTCCCACACTAGCTGGGTCTACAATGAGCAGTTCTTC. It yields the protein CSVVSHTSWVYNEQFF.

The chain recombines TRBV7-9 with TRBJ1-2; tentative D call: TRBD1 (5 bases). V lost 1 base to trimming and J lost 4 bases, with 16 bases between them. Germline CDR1 SEHNR, CDR2 FQNEAQ (reference sequence). The CDR3 extends over 16 amino acids. CDR3 in DNA: TGTGCCAGCAGCTTAGAGGTCGCGGGGGGAGGCTATGGCTACACCTTC. It translates to CASSLEVAGGGYGYTF.

The rearrangement joins TRBV27 to TRBJ1-6; D is perhaps TRBD1 (5 bases). V was shortened by 2 bases and J by 6 bases, with 8 bases between the two germline ends. This CDR3 comprises 14 residues. CDR1 MNHEY and CDR2 SMNVEV come from the germline V gene (reference sequence). CDR3 sequence reads: CASSLGQTNSPLHF. The CDR3 DNA sequence: TGTGCCAGCAGTTTAGGACAAACTAATTCACCCCTCCACTTT.

The chain has TRBV19 and TRBJ1-2; 12 nucleotides match TRBD1. The V and J ends lost 4 bases and 8 bases, in that order; junction bases with no gene match: 14. Germline CDR1 is LNHDA and CDR2 is SQIVND (reference sequence). The CDR3 covers 17 residues. CDR3: CASSTSGNSGTGGGYTF. In nucleotides, the CDR3 is TGTGCCAGTAGTACCTCCGGCAACTCCGGGACAGGGGGCGGCTACACCTTC.

The chain joins TRBV5-1 to TRBJ2-3, with 10 nucleotides matching TRBD2. V lost 3 bases and J lost 3; bases outside the gene matches: 7. Germline-derived CDR1 and CDR2 are SGHRS and YFSETQ. CDR3 size: 16 residues. This CDR3 reads CASSSSGGYMTDTQYF. In DNA form, the CDR3 reads TGCGCCAGCAGCTCTAGCGGGGGTTACATGACAGATACGCAGTATTTT.

The J gene is TRBJ2-7, the V gene TRBV13; D is perhaps TRBD2 (5 bases). The CDR3 contains 14 residues. The germline V gene has CDR1 PRHDT and CDR2 FYEKMQ (reference sequence). V was cut by 3 bases and J by 5 bases, with 14 bases left in between. CDR3 in amino acids: CASSFSGWVDEQYF. The CDR3 DNA is TGTGCCAGCAGCTTCAGCGGCTGGGTGGACGAGCAGTACTTC.

This chain joins TRBV6-5 and TRBJ1-2; the match to TRBD1 covers 8 bases. This CDR3 has 13 amino acids. Trimming cost V 7 bases and J 6 bases; bases outside gene matches: 7. Germline loops: CDR1 MNHEY, CDR2 SVGAGI. The CDR3 nucleotides are TGTGCCAGCACAAAAGACAGGGGTAATGGCTACACCTTC. This sequence encodes CASTKDRGNGYTF.

V is TRBV11-2 and J is TRBJ1-1; D unclear. Trimming stripped 4 bases from V and 3 bases from J, with 18 bases between. CDR1 and CDR2 (germline): SGHAT, FQNNGV. The CDR3 is 16 amino acids. CDR3 sequence reads: CASSYVPGVEDTEAFF. The CDR3 DNA reads as TGTGCCAGCAGCTATGTTCCCGGAGTCGAGGACACTGAAGCTTTCTTT.

The chain couples TRBV6-1 to TRBJ1-2; TRBD1 agrees at 7 bases. CDR1 and CDR2 from the germline V gene are MNHNS and SASEGT. CDR3 length equals 14 residues. The V gene end was trimmed by 1 base and the J gene end by 4 bases; junction bases not matched to a gene: 3. The CDR3 coding sequence is TGTGCCAGCAGTGAAGAGGCAGGGGGCTATGGCTACACCTTC. Translation gives CASSEEAGGYGYTF.

This chain connects TRBV6-1 to TRBJ2-7; D is undetermined. The germline gives CDR1 MNHNS, CDR2 SASEGT. This CDR3 region has 13 residues. Trimming shortened V by 3 bases and J by 3 bases, and 9 bases separated the two germline ends. CDR3 in DNA: TGTGCCAGCAGTGAGAGGATTCTCTACGAGCAGTACTTC. Encoded protein: CASSERILYEQYF.

The rearrangement joins TRBV5-1 to TRBJ2-1, with a possible D match to TRBD1 (6 bases). The CDR3 has 13 amino acids. V lost 4 bases, J lost 9 bases, and 14 bases lay in between. Germline loops: CDR1 SGHRS, CDR2 YFSETQ. The CDR3 loop is CASSVTGSVEQFF. CDR3 in DNA: TGCGCCAGCAGCGTGACAGGTTCGGTTGAGCAGTTCTTC. Variable domain in full (rest from reference TRBV5-1 and TRBJ2-1): KAGVTQTPRYLIKTRGQQVTLSCSPISGHRSVSWYQQTPGQGLQFLFEYFSETQRNKGNFPGRFSGRQFSNSRSEMNVSTLELGDSALYLCASSVTGSVEQFFGPGTRLTVL.

V gene TRBV5-1 combines with J gene TRBJ2-2, with D tentatively TRBD2 (5 bases). The CDR3 runs 14 residues. The V gene's germline CDR1 is SGHRS and CDR2 YFSETQ. V shed 0 bases and J shed 7 bases, with 10 bases lying between them. CDR3 loop: CASSLGSRGGELFF. The CDR3 DNA follows: TGCGCCAGCAGCTTGGGGTCACGGGGCGGGGAGCTGTTTTTT.

V is TRBV5-1 and J is TRBJ1-1; 12 bases agree with TRBD1. J gave up 6 bases and V 4 bases, and 4 bases lay outside the gene matches. Germline CDR1 reads SGHRS; CDR2 reads YFSETQ. The CDR3 loop spans 14 amino acids. The chain's CDR3 is CASSMGQGAPEAFF. The CDR3 DNA follows: TGCGCCAGCAGCATGGGACAGGGGGCTCCTGAAGCTTTCTTT.

CDR3 amino acids: CASSLNSYNEQFF. CDR3 in DNA: TGTGCCAGCAGCTTAAACAGTTACAATGAGCAGTTCTTC. The J gene is TRBJ2-1, the V gene TRBV7-2; D is uncertain. CDR1 is SGHTA, CDR2 FQGNSA, per germline. The CDR3 totals 13 residues. V lost 2 bases, J lost 4 bases, and 6 bases lay in between.

V and J are TRBV5-3 and TRBJ1-1, with D hard to call. TRBV5-3 is recorded as an ORF, its role being uncertain. The CDR3 loop spans 14 amino acids. Between the trimmed V and J ends, which lost 4 bases and 7 bases, there was a span of 17 bases. CDR3 protein: CARSHILEGLEAFF. The CDR3 DNA reads as TGTGCCAGAAGCCACATTCTTGAGGGCCTTGAAGCTTTCTTT.

The J gene is TRBJ1-2, the V gene TRBV19, with D perhaps TRBD1 (5 bases). V lost 2 bases, J lost 4 bases, and 14 bases lay in between. This CDR3 is built from 15 residues. CDR1 is LNHDA, CDR2 SQIVND, per germline (reference sequence). DNA of the CDR3: TGTGCCAGTAGTATACTCGACATCGGGGGCTATGGCTACACCTTC. Translated, it gives CASSILDIGGYGYTF.

The V and J genes are TRBV2 and TRBJ1-4, with TRBD1 matching over 7 bases. Looked up from germline, CDR1 is SNHLY and CDR2 is FYNNEI. The CDR3 has 14 residues. After removal of 6 bases from V and 1 base from J, the junction contained 2 bases not matched to a gene. In nucleotides, the CDR3 is TGTGCCAGCAGCCGACAGGGAACTAATGAAAAACTGTTTTTT. Encoded protein: CASSRQGTNEKLFF.

The CDR3 region has the DNA TGTGCCAGCAGCTTAGATCTCGGCGGGGGGGCGAACGAGCAGTACTTC. It specifies CASSLDLGGGANEQYF. V usage is TRBV7-6 and J usage is TRBJ2-7; 9 bases fit TRBD2. Unmatched junction bases numbered 9, after V lost 1 base and J lost 5 bases. The V gene's germline CDR1 is SGHVS and CDR2 FNYEAQ. The CDR3 has 16 amino acids.

The V call is TRBV7-9, the J call TRBJ1-1; no reliable D call. Germline V gene lookup returns CDR1 SEHNR and CDR2 FQNEAQ (reference sequence). Trimming shortened V by 5 bases and J by 4 bases, and 11 bases separated the two germline ends. CDR3 length equals 13 residues. The CDR3 DNA reads TGTGCCAGCAGCCTCAGGTCCGGCACTGAAGCTTTCTTT. Its translation: CASSLRSGTEAFF.

The chain is built from TRBV19 and TRBJ1-1; D is unresolved. V was trimmed by 5 bases and J by 8 bases, leaving 18 bases between them. Germline CDR1 is LNHDA and CDR2 is SQIVND (reference sequence). CDR3 length equals 14 residues. In nucleotides, the CDR3 is TGTGCCAGTAGTCTCGCCGAAAAGAAGAGCGAAGCTTTCTTT. Its translation: CASSLAEKKSEAFF.

V and J are TRBV5-8 and TRBJ1-3; TRBD1 is a possible D gene (6 bases). Germline CDR1 and CDR2: SGHTS and YDEGEE. This CDR3 is 16 amino acids long. V was shortened by 3 bases and J by 7 bases, with 20 bases between the two germline ends. CDR3 sequence: CASSYPLGSRGNTIYF. CDR3 sequence (DNA): TGTGCCAGCAGCTACCCTTTAGGCTCGAGGGGGAACACCATATATTTT.

A note on this clone: Other DNA sequences in the same sample also yield this CDR3. This rearrangement joins TRBV10-3 to TRBJ1-3; D is unresolved. Germline loops: CDR1 ENHRY, CDR2 SYGVKD. The ends were cut back, 8 bases at V and 0 bases at J, with 5 bases in the middle. The CDR3 length is 12 residues. The CDR3 sequence is CAISYSGNTIYF. DNA for the CDR3: TGTGCCATCTCGTACTCTGGAAACACCATATATTTT.

The chain is built from TRBV6-6 and TRBJ1-1; TRBD1 agrees at 11 bases. Per germline, CDR1 MNHNY and CDR2 SVGAGI (reference sequence). Unmatched junction bases numbered 5, after V lost 6 bases and J lost 5 bases. This CDR3 is 14 amino acids long. CDR3 nucleotide sequence: TGTGCCAGCAGCCCGGACAGGGGGCTAACTGAAGCTTTCTTT. It specifies CASSPDRGLTEAFF.

The chain uses TRBV12-3 or TRBV12-4 and TRBJ2-1; TRBD1 is a possible D gene (5 bases). Trimming took off 3 bases at V and 3 bases at J, with 6 bases between the two ends. CDR3 length equals 13 residues. CDR3 DNA: TGTGCCAGCAGTTTGACAGACTACAATGAGCAGTTCTTC. As protein: CASSLTDYNEQFF.